These T cell receptor beta chains were read from a single sample in a study of control samples from healthy donors and cancer patients. Generated by immunoSEQ multiplex PCR, the TCRdb table keeps only in-frame clones and is missing some. The sample yields approximately 170,000 clones, around 94% seen once. The sequencing input was blood. The source of these receptors is a man aged 30-40 years in good health. Each CDR3 is given with its conserved first and last residue. D genes are given only for firm matches.

D gene	V gene	J gene	CDR3 protein	CDR3 DNA
TRBD2	TRBV5-8	TRBJ2-7	CASRAASGGSYEQYF	TGTGCCAGCAGGGCCGCTAGCGGGGGCTCCTACGAGCAGTACTTC
-	TRBV3-1/TRBV3-2	TRBJ2-3	CASHDWGGAEDTQYF	TGTGCCAGCCACGACTGGGGCGGGGCCGAGGATACGCAGTATTTT
TRBD2	TRBV7-6	TRBJ2-5	CASSLGLQGGETQYF	TGTGCCAGCAGCCTGGGACTTCAGGGAGGGGAGACCCAGTACTTC
-	TRBV2	TRBJ2-2	CASSMQGYTGELFF	TGTGCCAGCAGTATGCAGGGGTACACCGGGGAGCTGTTTTTT
-	TRBV11-2	TRBJ1-3	CASSLRQAMGNTIYF	TGTGCCAGCAGCCTCCGACAGGCCATGGGAAACACCATATATTTT
-	TRBV11-2	TRBJ1-3	CASSPQPGVAGVGTIYF	TGTGCCAGCAGCCCGCAACCCGGGGTGGCAGGTGTCGGAACCATATATTTT
-	TRBV4-1	TRBJ2-3	CASSQVASSTDTQYF	TGCGCCAGCAGCCAAGTGGCTAGCTCAACAGATACGCAGTATTTT
-	TRBV5-1	TRBJ2-1	CASSPGLVGSYNEQFF	TGCGCCAGCAGCCCCGGCTTGGTCGGCTCCTACAATGAGCAGTTCTTC
-	TRBV9	TRBJ2-3	CASSPRPSGDTQYF	TGTGCCAGCAGCCCCCGGCCATCCGGAGATACGCAGTATTTT
-	TRBV28	TRBJ2-6	CASSLGHPSGANVLTF	TGTGCCAGCAGTTTGGGACACCCCTCTGGGGCCAACGTCCTGACTTTC
TRBD1	TRBV27	TRBJ1-2	CASLGTGGVSGYTF	TGTGCCAGCTTGGGCACAGGGGGAGTAAGTGGCTACACCTTC